The T cell receptor (beta chain) under discussion was sequenced for a study of blood T cell repertoires in COVID-19. TCRdb's table, derived via immunoSEQ multiplex PCR, lists solely in-frame clones and lacks some. The data hold 200,000 to 300,000 clones, with 88% observed a single time. The CDR3 consists of 13 residues. V was pared by 6 bases and J by 7 bases, with 15 bases between. Participants were aged about 18 to 100 years from approximately 25 US areas. The rearrangement uses TRBV12-3 or TRBV12-4 and TRBJ1-1; TRBD1 is a possible D gene (5 bases). Sequences were obtained from PBMCs or T cells enriched from blood (not recorded which). This clonotype originated in a woman between 40 and 55 years old with acute COVID-19. CDR3 region: CASSSPDSYEAFF. The CDR3 DNA reads as TGTGCCAGCAGCTCCCCCGACAGCTATGAAGCTTTCTTT.